This TCR beta chain was observed in a study of blood T cell repertoires in COVID-19. Whole-study context: Sites across the United States, Italy and Spain contributed samples from acute and convalescent COVID-19. The cDNA or gDNA used as material had been derived from T cells, B-cell-depleted T cells, or PBMCs.

Sequencing was performed with immunoSEQ multiplex PCR; in TCRdb, only in-frame clones are kept and a portion is missing. The repertoire holds roughly 70,000 clones, roughly 80% seen once, with under 6% in the top ten. Germline CDR1 reads SQVTM; CDR2 reads ANQGSEA. The CDR3 loop spans 12 amino acids. V dropped 7 bases and J dropped 7 bases, with 14 bases sitting between them. This sequence originates from a woman between 55 and 75 years old with acute or convalescent COVID-19. Sequencing input: peripheral blood. V and J are TRBV29-1 and TRBJ2-1, with D possibly TRBD2 on 5 matching bases. The CDR3 region is CSALSSGNEQFF. The CDR3, as DNA: TGCAGCGCCCTGTCCTCGGGGAATGAGCAGTTCTTC.